This passage covers 20 T cell receptor beta chains from one sample sequenced in a study of T cells in Graves' hyperthyroidism and ophthalmopathy. TCR beta CDR3 regions were amplified from RNA transcripts. First-round RT-PCR of the TCR CDR3 relied on the HTBI primer set. TCRdb reprocessed the multiplex PCR reads with MiXCR, giving one entry per CDR3 protein. The sample consists of hundreds of thousands of distinct CDR3 sequences, roughly 14% of them appearing once. Sequenced input: blood. These TCRs come from a man aged 18 to 29 with Graves' ophthalmopathy.

This clonotype was detected ten times or more. The CDR3 region is CASSLAFRQGTQYF. In nucleotides, the CDR3 is TGTGCCAGCAGCTTAGCATTCAGACAGGGGACGCAGTATTTT. This chain links TRBV7-8 with TRBJ2-3; 8 bases agree with TRBD1. The germline V gene encodes CDR1 SGHVS and CDR2 FQNEAQ. Losses at the gene ends were 0 bases for V and 9 bases for J; bases not matched to a gene: 5. The CDR3 is 14 residues long.

V is TRBV10-3 and J is TRBJ2-2; TRBD2 aligns across 13 bases. Trimming at V came to 4 bases and at J to 4 bases, leaving 3 bases not matched to a gene. The CDR3 spans 16 residues. Germline-derived CDR1 and CDR2 are ENHRY and SYGVKD. CDR3 residues: CAISGLAGGFTGELFF. The DNA for the CDR3 is TGTGCCATCAGTGGACTAGCGGGAGGTTTCACCGGGGAGCTGTTTTTT.

In its sample, this clonotype was seen many times. The V gene is TRBV28, the J gene TRBJ1-2; no definite D call. The V and J ends lost 1 base and 3 bases respectively, with 9 bases between them. Germline V gene sequence: CDR1 MDHEN, CDR2 SYDVKM. This CDR3 region has 14 residues. Here the CDR3 DNA reads TGTGCCAGCAGTTTATTTCTGACCCACTATGGCTACACCTTC. This sequence encodes CASSLFLTHYGYTF.

The V call is TRBV9, the J call TRBJ1-4; D remains unclear. The CDR3 contains 13 residues. Trimming left V 4 bases short and J 13 bases short, with 17 bases between. The germline gives CDR1 SGDLS, CDR2 YYNGEE. The CDR3 loop reads CASSTPGHGGLFF. CDR3 bases: TGTGCCAGCAGCACCCCAGGCCATGGCGGACTGTTTTTT.

This clonotype was recorded at least ten times. The gene calls are TRBV27 and TRBJ1-2, with TRBD1 as a possible D gene (5 bases). The V and J ends lost 4 bases and 8 bases respectively, with 20 bases between them. Germline lookup yields CDR1 MNHEY and CDR2 SMNVEV (reference sequence). The CDR3 loop spans 15 amino acids. In DNA form, the CDR3 reads TGTGCCAGCAGTTCCTGGGACGGAACAGTGGAGGGCTACACCTTC. Its translation: CASSSWDGTVEGYTF.

CDR3: CASSERGDQPQHF. The CDR3 DNA sequence: TGTGCCAGCAGTGAGAGGGGGGATCAGCCCCAGCATTTT. The chain combines TRBV25-1 with TRBJ1-5; D perhaps matches TRBD1 (6 bases). The CDR3 runs 13 residues. The V end lost 3 bases, the J end lost 5 bases, and 8 bases lay between the germline ends. In germline, CDR1 is MGHDK, CDR2 SYGVNS. Full variable domain (rest looked up from reference TRBV25-1 and TRBJ1-5): EADIYQTPRYLVIGTGKKITLECSQTMGHDKMYWYQQDPGMELHLIHYSYGVNSTEKGDLSSESTVSRIRTEHFPLTLESARPSHTSQYLCASSERGDQPQHFGDGTRLSIL.

The chain combines TRBV27 with TRBJ1-2; D unclear. In germline, CDR1 is MNHEY, CDR2 SMNVEV (reference sequence). V was shortened by 0 bases and J by 2 bases, with 4 bases between the two germline ends. The CDR3 spans 13 residues. In DNA, the CDR3 is TGTGCCAGCAGTTTATCGATGAACTATGGCTACACCTTC. It yields the protein CASSLSMNYGYTF.

At least ten counts were recorded for this clonotype. V gene TRBV11-2 combines with J gene TRBJ2-5; 11 bases are a match to TRBD2. The CDR3 length is 16 residues. Looked up from germline, CDR1 is SGHAT and CDR2 is FQNNGV. With V trimmed by 6 bases and J by 1 base, 7 bases remained unmatched. CDR3 sequence reads: CASSFNSGGGQETQYF. The CDR3 nucleotides are TGTGCCAGCAGTTTCAATAGCGGGGGGGGCCAAGAGACCCAGTACTTC.

This clonotype was counted ten times or more. The chain combines TRBV29-1 with TRBJ2-2, with no clear D. This CDR3 comprises 14 residues. V dropped 7 bases and J dropped 0 bases, with 12 bases sitting between them. Germline-derived CDR1 and CDR2 are SQVTM and ANQGSEA. CDR3 region: CSALAQSNTGELFF. CDR3 sequence (DNA): TGCAGCGCCCTTGCCCAGTCGAACACCGGGGAGCTGTTTTTT.

The gene calls are TRBV19 and TRBJ2-7, with D perhaps matching TRBD1 or TRBD2 (5 bases each). The V and J ends lost 3 bases and 4 bases respectively, with 16 bases between them. There are 15 residues in the CDR3. Germline V gene lookup returns CDR1 LNHDA and CDR2 SQIVND (reference sequence). Here the CDR3 DNA reads TGTGCCAGTAGTATCCTCCGGGACCTCCGGTACGAGCAGTACTTC. Encoded protein: CASSILRDLRYEQYF.

In its sample, this clonotype was seen a few times. V is TRBV4-1 and J is TRBJ2-1, with D hard to call. CDR1 MGHRA and CDR2 YSYEKL come from the germline V gene. The CDR3 is 14 residues long. The V end lost 2 bases, the J end lost 4 bases, and 9 bases lay between the germline ends. The CDR3 here is CASSQLDLYNEQFF. DNA of the CDR3: TGCGCCAGCAGCCAACTTGACTTGTACAATGAGCAGTTCTTC.

The chain joins TRBV6-1 to TRBJ1-4; D might be TRBD1 (6 bases). V lost 5 bases to trimming and J lost 8 bases, with 12 bases between them. The CDR3 has 13 residues. Germline CDR1 is MNHNS and CDR2 is SASEGT. CDR3 amino acids: CASSLKTGEKLFF. The DNA of the CDR3 is TGTGCCAGCAGTTTAAAGACAGGAGAAAAACTGTTTTTT.

In this sample, this clonotype turned up many times. The rearrangement joins TRBV6-1 to TRBJ2-7, with D hard to call. Trimming pared 5 bases from V and 3 bases from J, leaving 8 bases between. The CDR3 covers 12 residues. Germline CDR1 reads MNHNS; CDR2 reads SASEGT. CDR3 sequence reads: CASSPADYEQYF. DNA for the CDR3: TGTGCCAGCAGTCCTGCCGACTACGAGCAGTACTTC.

This clonotype was seen repeatedly, ten times or more. This rearrangement joins TRBV7-2 to TRBJ2-7, with unresolved D. V was cut by 5 bases and J by 7 bases, with 12 bases left in between. Germline V gene lookup returns CDR1 SGHTA and CDR2 FQGNSA. This CDR3 region has 12 residues. The CDR3 DNA sequence: TGTGCCAGCAGCCATCGTTGGGGAGAGCAGTACTTC. Translation: CASSHRWGEQYF.

Concerning this clonotype itself: One base away lies a much larger clone, so this may be a sequencing read error. The rearrangement links TRBV20-1 to TRBJ1-2, with a weak D call TRBD1 (6 bases). This CDR3 contains 12 residues. Germline V gene data show CDR1 as DFQATT and CDR2 as SNEGSKA (reference sequence). The V gene lost 6 bases and the J gene lost 3 bases, with 11 bases spanning the gap. The DNA of the CDR3 is TGCAGTGCCCCGACAGGCTACTATGGCTACACCTTC. It codes for CSAPTGYYGYTF.

The table lists this clonotype with many counts. This chain connects TRBV12-3 or TRBV12-4 to TRBJ1-5; 7 nucleotides align to TRBD1. V lost 5 bases, J lost 6 bases, and 4 bases stayed unmatched. The CDR3 length is 13 residues. The CDR3 DNA reads TGTGCCAGCAGTAGACAGGGTATTCAGCCCCAGCATTTT. Its translation is CASSRQGIQPQHF.

This clonotype was counted many times. This sequence joins TRBV11-2 and TRBJ2-5; TRBD2 matches 9 bases. V lost 3 bases and J lost 4; bases outside the gene matches: 6. Germline V gene data show CDR1 as SGHAT and CDR2 as FQNNGV. The CDR3 sequence is 15 residues long. The CDR3 nucleotides are TGTGCCAGCAGCTTCGGAGCGGGAGGTGGAGAGACCCAGTACTTC. Protein product: CASSFGAGGGETQYF.

This clonotype has at least ten counts. V is TRBV5-1 and J is TRBJ2-5; tentative D call: TRBD2 (7 bases). Deletions cut 5 bases from V and 3 bases from J, with 17 bases between. The CDR3 runs 15 residues. Germline V gives CDR1 SGHRS, CDR2 YFSETQ. In DNA form, the CDR3 reads TGCGCCAGCAGTAGGGGGGGGAGAGAGGAAGAGACCCAGTACTTC. Amino acid sequence: CASSRGGREEETQYF.

This clonotype showed up many times. This sequence joins TRBV29-1 and TRBJ2-7; TRBD2 is a possible D gene (5 bases). Per germline, CDR1 SQVTM and CDR2 ANQGSEA. CDR3 length: 13 amino acids. Between the trimmed V and J ends, which lost 3 bases and 2 bases, there was a span of 11 bases. The CDR3 sequence is CSVETPRAYEQYF. In DNA form, the CDR3 reads TGCAGCGTTGAGACACCGCGGGCCTACGAGCAGTACTTC.

Ten or more counts support this clonotype. The V gene is TRBV29-1, the J gene TRBJ2-1, with a weak D call TRBD2 (7 bases). This CDR3 spans 13 amino acids. Per the germline V gene, CDR1 is SQVTM and CDR2 is ANQGSEA. Trimming removed 3 bases at V and 6 bases at J, with 12 bases between. CDR3 sequence (DNA): TGCAGCGTTGAGCGGGGGCTTGGCAATGAGCAGTTCTTC. This gives the protein CSVERGLGNEQFF.